In its sample, the clone carrying this T cell receptor (beta chain) was seen a few times. With 4 bases clipped from V and 6 bases from J, the junction kept 8 bases outside the gene matches. This CDR3 is 15 amino acids long. Germline CDR1 and CDR2: SGHTS and YDEGEE. The time point: pretreatment peripheral blood. Spike-ins of synthetic TCR analog templates went into each PCR. Repertoires were generated with immunoSEQ multiplex PCR, while TCRdb's copy carries only in-frame clones and drops some. This table holds about 130,000 clones, approximately 84% found once. This sample is part of a study of PD-L1 blockade in urothelial cancer. Study at large: Atezolizumab 1,200 mg was given intravenously every 3 weeks, starting 2014. Reported median T cell count for blood samples was more than 140,000.

This specimen consisted of PBMCs, obtained around atezolizumab (anti-PD-L1) treatment. J is TRBJ1-5 and V is TRBV5-8; TRBD1 aligns across 9 bases. The origin of this receptor is a man aged 50 or older with urothelial cancer. DNA for the CDR3: TGTGCCAGCAGCGTAGGACAGGGGAATATTCAGCCCCAGCATTTT. Translating it yields CASSVGQGNIQPQHF.